One sample yielded the 28 T cell receptor beta chains listed below, sequenced in a study of T cell repertoires in cytomegalovirus infection. No antigen is known for these receptors. Each CDR3 protein is one row after TCRdb ran MiXCR on the reads. The data show around 500,000 distinct CDR3 sequences, with under 45% seen just once and 43% held by the top ten. Sequences were derived from cultured PBMCs, sampled from culture after CMV antigen stimulation. Receptors were obtained from a human donor in good health (CMV status not recorded). Some clones in this sample may be carry-over from other donors' samples.

Written as DNA, the CDR3 is TGTGCCAGCAGCCCCGGGACAGCCGGTTTTAATGAAAAACTGTTTTTT. Translated: CASSPGTAGFNEKLFF. The chain couples TRBV7-6 to TRBJ1-4; 7 nucleotides align to TRBD1. The CDR3 is 16 amino acids. V was pared by 5 bases and J by 4 bases, with 10 bases of the junction left unmatched. The germline V gene encodes CDR1 SGHVS and CDR2 FNYEAQ.

The gene calls are TRBV19 and TRBJ1-5, with D hard to call. Trimming removed 3 bases from V and 5 bases from J, with 8 bases in between. Per germline, CDR1 LNHDA and CDR2 SQIVND (reference sequence). The CDR3 is 13 residues long. CDR3 sequence: CASSMGSYQPQHF. The CDR3 region has the DNA TGTGCCAGTAGTATGGGCAGTTATCAGCCCCAGCATTTT.

This clonotype was counted many times. This chain uses TRBV7-2 with TRBJ2-5; the D gene is possibly TRBD1 (5 bases). The CDR3 loop spans 14 amino acids. The V end was cut by 6 bases, the J end by 1 base, with 12 bases between. Germline CDR1 reads SGHTA; CDR2 reads FQGNSA. The CDR3 is CASSLAGLQETQYF. The CDR3 DNA follows: TGTGCCAGCAGTTTGGCAGGGCTCCAAGAGACCCAGTACTTC.

The V and J genes are TRBV6-5 and TRBJ1-6; perhaps TRBD1 as D (5 bases). The CDR3 has 13 residues. V was cut by 8 bases and J by 7 bases, with 12 bases left in between. Looked up from germline, CDR1 is MNHEY and CDR2 is SVGAGI. CDR3 in amino acids: CASGIYRNSPLHF. CDR3 nucleotide sequence: TGTGCCAGCGGGATCTACAGGAATTCACCCCTCCACTTT.

The rearrangement joins TRBV6-5 to TRBJ1-1, with D unclear. Germline V CDR1 and CDR2: MNHEY, SVGAGI. The CDR3 is made up of 15 amino acids. Trimming cost V 2 bases and J 0 bases, with 10 bases left between them. The CDR3 spells CASSYITEVNTEAFF. CDR3 in DNA: TGTGCCAGCAGTTACATAACCGAGGTGAACACTGAAGCTTTCTTT.

The genes are TRBV6-6 and TRBJ2-1; 10 nucleotides agree with TRBD2. The germline gives CDR1 MNHNY, CDR2 SVGAGI (reference sequence). The CDR3 runs to 17 residues. J gave up 4 bases and V 0 bases, and 6 bases lay outside the gene matches. This CDR3 reads CASSYSASGGYYNEQFF. Here the CDR3 DNA reads TGTGCCAGCAGTTACTCGGCTAGCGGGGGTTATTACAATGAGCAGTTCTTC.

The DNA for the CDR3 is TGCGCCAGCAGCCAAGTACTCAGGGGGGCGAGTTCACCCCTCCACTTT. Translated: CASSQVLRGASSPLHF. This chain connects TRBV4-1 to TRBJ1-6; TRBD1 matches 7 bases. Per germline, CDR1 MGHRA and CDR2 YSYEKL. The CDR3 extends over 16 amino acids. V lost 1 base, J lost 9 bases, and 9 bases stayed unmatched.

The chain recombines TRBV2 with TRBJ2-1; 8 bases fit TRBD1. V dropped 6 bases and J dropped 4; count of bases not matched to a gene: 11. The length of the CDR3 is 16 residues. Germline V CDR1 and CDR2: SNHLY, FYNNEI. CDR3 DNA: TGTGCCAGCAGCCACGACAGGGGTAGGACTTACAATGAGCAGTTCTTC. Protein sequence: CASSHDRGRTYNEQFF.

This chain uses TRBV20-1 with TRBJ1-3; no clear D. CDR3 length: 13 amino acids. Trimming shortened V by 5 bases and J by 0 bases, and 8 bases separated the two germline ends. Germline CDR1 reads DFQATT; CDR2 reads SNEGSKA (reference sequence). CDR3 nucleotides: TGCAGTGCTCTGAAAGACTCTGGAAACACCATATATTTT. It translates to CSALKDSGNTIYF.

CDR3 nucleotides: TGCGCCAGCAACCCGGGAGGGGAGGAAAAGACCCAGTACTTC. This encodes CASNPGGEEKTQYF. V usage is TRBV5-1 and J usage is TRBJ2-5; 8 nucleotides agree with TRBD2. CDR3 size: 14 residues. Trimming removed 6 bases from V and 6 bases from J; junction bases left unmatched: 10. Looked up from germline, CDR1 is SGHRS and CDR2 is YFSETQ.

The V gene is TRBV7-2, the J gene TRBJ2-7, with 13 nucleotides matching TRBD2. The CDR3 spans 17 residues. The J segment lost 2 bases and the V segment lost 5 bases, leaving 9 bases of the junction unmatched. Germline V gene sequence: CDR1 SGHTA, CDR2 FQGNSA. CDR3 residues: CASSTGLAGPIPYEQYF. In DNA, the CDR3 is TGTGCCAGCAGCACGGGACTAGCGGGGCCCATACCCTACGAGCAGTACTTC.

This clonotype came up many times. The chain combines TRBV7-2 with TRBJ2-2, with 10 bases lining up with TRBD2. With V trimmed by 4 bases and J by 7 bases, 6 bases remained unmatched. The CDR3 extends over 15 amino acids. Germline CDR1 and CDR2: SGHTA and FQGNSA. CDR3: CASSSSGSGSGELFF. CDR3 coding DNA: TGTGCCAGCAGCTCTAGCGGGAGTGGCAGCGGGGAGCTGTTTTTT.

V usage is TRBV20-1 and J usage is TRBJ2-7; the D gene is possibly TRBD1 (6 bases). From germline, CDR1 is DFQATT and CDR2 SNEGSKA (reference sequence). V lost 0 bases to trimming and J lost 5 bases, with 20 bases between them. The CDR3 consists of 16 residues. CDR3 sequence: CSARDEAGTWDNEQYF. The CDR3 nucleotides read TGCAGTGCTAGAGATGAGGCCGGGACATGGGACAACGAGCAGTACTTC.

In this sample, this clonotype turned up a few times. This chain connects TRBV15 to TRBJ2-5; a possible D gene is TRBD2 (6 bases). Trimming stripped 1 base from V and 2 bases from J, with 23 bases between. The CDR3 has 19 amino acids. Germline CDR1 and CDR2: LNHNV and YYDKDF (reference sequence). The CDR3 DNA reads as TGTGCCACCAGCAGAGTTAGGGACTTATTCGAGAGAAAACAAGAGACCCAGTACTTC. Translation gives CATSRVRDLFERKQETQYF.

The V call is TRBV12-5, the J call TRBJ2-1; either TRBD1 or TRBD2 may fit D (5 bases each). The V gene's germline CDR1 is LGHNT and CDR2 FRNRAP. Deletions cut 6 bases from V and 5 bases from J, with 17 bases between. The CDR3 contains 15 residues. This CDR3 reads CASGYPGAANNEQFF. The DNA for the CDR3 is TGTGCTAGTGGGTATCCCGGGGCGGCTAACAATGAGCAGTTCTTC. The whole variable domain, filled in from reference TRBV12-5 and TRBJ2-1, reads DARVTQTPRHKVTEMGQEVTMRCQPILGHNTVFWYRQTMMQGLELLAYFRNRAPLDDSGMPKDRFSAEMPDATLATLKIQPSEPRDSAVYFCASGYPGAANNEQFFGPGTRLTVL.

The V call is TRBV6-1, the J call TRBJ2-7, with TRBD1 matching 8 bases. The germline V gene encodes CDR1 MNHNS and CDR2 SASEGT. This CDR3 is 15 amino acids long. J lost 1 base, V lost 6 bases, and 8 bases had no gene match. CDR3 amino acids: CASRPRDRPSYEQYF. CDR3 nucleotide sequence: TGTGCCAGCAGGCCCCGGGACAGGCCTTCCTACGAGCAGTACTTC.

In its sample, this clonotype was seen a few times. This rearrangement joins TRBV7-2 to TRBJ2-7; D ambiguous. The germline V gene encodes CDR1 SGHTA and CDR2 FQGNSA. V gave up 3 bases and J gave up 5 bases, with 14 bases separating them. The CDR3 covers 14 residues. The CDR3 DNA is TGTGCCAGCAGCTTTGCCCTTCAAACTAACGAGCAGTACTTC. It specifies CASSFALQTNEQYF.

This sequence joins TRBV29-1 and TRBJ2-6; D unresolved. V lost 5 bases and J 3 bases, leaving 11 bases between the germline ends. The CDR3 has 14 amino acids. The germline gives CDR1 SQVTM, CDR2 ANQGSEA. The CDR3 bases are TGCAGCGTTCGGACCCCAGGTGGGGCCAACGTCCTGACTTTC. This translates into CSVRTPGGANVLTF.

In its sample, this clonotype was seen many times. The gene calls are TRBV7-2 and TRBJ2-1; no definite D call. Trimming left V 5 bases short and J 0 bases short, with 8 bases between. Germline CDR1 is SGHTA and CDR2 is FQGNSA. The CDR3 is 14 amino acids. This CDR3 is CASSLYRSYNEQFF. In nucleotides, the CDR3 is TGTGCCAGCAGCCTTTACCGCTCCTACAATGAGCAGTTCTTC. Supplemented by reference TRBV7-2 and TRBJ2-1, the full variable domain reads GAGVSQSPSNKVTEKGKDVELRCDPISGHTALYWYRQSLGQGLEFLIYFQGNSAPDKSGLPSDRFSAERTGGSVSTLTIQRTQQEDSAVYLCASSLYRSYNEQFFGPGTRLTVL.

This clonotype has just one count. V gene TRBV20-1 combines with J gene TRBJ2-2, with 8 nucleotides matching TRBD2. CDR3 size: 15 residues. The V gene end was trimmed by 3 bases and the J gene end by 2 bases; junction bases not matched to a gene: 5. The germline V gene encodes CDR1 DFQATT and CDR2 SNEGSKA (reference sequence). The CDR3 sequence: CSASRGGANTGELFF. For the CDR3, the DNA is TGCAGTGCTAGTCGGGGGGGGGCCAACACCGGGGAGCTGTTTTTT.

There are a few counts of this clonotype. The gene calls are TRBV7-9 and TRBJ2-1; 8 bases fit TRBD2. CDR3 length: 16 residues. With 5 bases clipped from V and 7 bases from J, the junction kept 13 bases outside the gene matches. Germline CDR1 SEHNR, CDR2 FQNEAQ (reference sequence). The CDR3 nucleotides read TGTGCCAGCAGCGGGCCTGGAGTAGCGGGAACGAATGAGCAGTTCTTC. Translation: CASSGPGVAGTNEQFF.

This chain joins TRBV9 and TRBJ2-2; 10 nucleotides line up with TRBD1. The CDR3 length is 18 residues. Germline CDR1 reads SGDLS; CDR2 reads YYNGEE. V shed 3 bases and J 3 bases; nucleotides not matched to a gene: 11. The CDR3 DNA follows: TGTGCCAGCAGCGCACGACAGGGGGCGGGGATCGACACCGGGGAGCTGTTTTTT. Encoded protein: CASSARQGAGIDTGELFF.

The genes are TRBV4-1 and TRBJ2-3, with TRBD1 matching over 8 bases. Germline assignment: CDR1 MGHRA and CDR2 YSYEKL. Trimming cost V 4 bases and J 2 bases; bases outside gene matches: 5. The CDR3 consists of 15 residues. In DNA form, the CDR3 reads TGCGCCAGCAGCCCCCGGGACAGGCACACAGATACGCAGTATTTT. Its protein is CASSPRDRHTDTQYF.

The chain uses TRBV5-4 and TRBJ2-1, with 10 bases matching TRBD2. Trimming took 1 base from V and 4 from J; bases not matched to a gene: 5. The CDR3 contains 16 residues. CDR1 is SGHNT, CDR2 YYREEE, per germline (reference sequence). CDR3: CASSLRAGGEYNEQFF. The CDR3, as DNA: TGTGCCAGCAGCTTGAGAGCGGGAGGGGAGTACAATGAGCAGTTCTTC.

The genes are TRBV20-1 and TRBJ2-7, with D perhaps given as TRBD1 or TRBD2 (6 bases each). The V gene lost 3 bases and the J gene lost 5 bases, with 11 bases spanning the gap. The CDR3 consists of 12 residues. The germline gives CDR1 DFQATT, CDR2 SNEGSKA (reference sequence). CDR3: CSAREGGDEQYF. The DNA for the CDR3 is TGCAGTGCTAGGGAGGGGGGCGACGAGCAGTACTTC.

This chain connects TRBV15 to TRBJ2-3; TRBD1 or TRBD2 may be the D gene (6 bases each). The germline V gene encodes CDR1 LNHNV and CDR2 YYDKDF (reference sequence). This CDR3 region has 15 residues. Trimming removed 1 base from V and 5 bases from J, with 13 bases in between. The DNA of the CDR3 is TGTGCCACCAGCAGAGGTAGCGGAGGGGGAGATACGCAGTATTTT. This sequence encodes CATSRGSGGGDTQYF.

The chain is built from TRBV6-1 and TRBJ2-1; D not resolved. Deletions cut 4 bases from V and 10 bases from J, with 17 bases between. The CDR3 consists of 14 residues. Germline CDR1 and CDR2: MNHNS and SASEGT. This CDR3 reads CASSGASGTWEQFF. Here the CDR3 DNA reads TGTGCCAGCAGTGGAGCGTCGGGTACCTGGGAGCAGTTCTTC.

This chain links TRBV6-1 with TRBJ2-3; a weak D match, TRBD2 (7 bases). Trimming pared 7 bases from V and 2 bases from J, leaving 13 bases between. CDR1 MNHNS and CDR2 SASEGT come from the germline V gene. This CDR3 is built from 14 residues. CDR3 sequence: CASNRGDTTDTQYF. The CDR3 coding sequence is TGTGCCAGCAACCGGGGGGACACCACAGATACGCAGTATTTT.